This TCR beta chain was identified during a study of long-term antiretroviral therapy in people with HIV. Points on this clone: Its target is unknown.

Trimming cost V 4 bases and J 1 base, with 14 bases left between them. This CDR3 has 16 residues. CDR1 and CDR2 (germline): MNHEY, SVGAGI. General study results and limits: Patients on ART gained diversity, which nonetheless stayed below transplant donor controls.

This was the immunoSEQ v3.0 assay at survey level. The table came from immunoSEQ multiplex PCR; TCRdb's copy has only in-frame clones and leaves some out. The sample yields roughly 28,000 clones, around 90% seen once. The specimen comprised unsorted PBMCs, sampled 1.8 years after starting antiretroviral therapy. This receptor was taken from a woman aged 18-29 years with HIV. The chain uses TRBV6-5 and TRBJ1-3; D unresolved. The CDR3 coding sequence is TGTGCCAGCAGTTGGAACAGTCTCGGATCTGGAAACACCATATATTTT. Protein sequence: CASSWNSLGSGNTIYF.